One and the same sample provided the 12 T cell receptor beta chains below, sequenced in a study of cytomegalovirus exposure and HLA in healthy donors. Use of 60 Vbeta and 13 Jbeta primers characterized the PCR. Using immunoSEQ multiplex PCR, the repertoire was profiled, and TCRdb retains in-frame clones only, with some absent. Here the sample spans around 100,000 clones, more than 65% being singletons. The sequencing input was PBMCs. The receptors originated from a woman in her thirties in good health and CMV-seronegative.

This clone was found once. The rearrangement links TRBV2 to TRBJ2-7; 7 bases align to TRBD1. The CDR3 is 14 residues long. J was trimmed by 6 bases and V by 7 bases; bases with no gene match: 12. From germline, CDR1 is SNHLY and CDR2 FYNNEI. The CDR3 is CASNRQGPAAEQYF. Here the CDR3 DNA reads TGTGCCAGCAACCGACAGGGTCCTGCCGCCGAGCAGTACTTC. Full variable domain (missing parts from reference TRBV2 and TRBJ2-7): EPEVTQTPSHQVTQMGQEVILRCVPISNHLYFYWYRQILGQKVEFLVSFYNNEISEKSEIFDDQFSVERPDGSNFTLKIRSTKLEDSAMYFCASNRQGPAAEQYFGPGTRLTVT.

The J gene is TRBJ1-6, the V gene TRBV5-1, with D maybe TRBD1 (5 bases). Trimming pared 1 base from V and 3 bases from J, leaving 8 bases between. Germline V lookup: CDR1 SGHRS, CDR2 YFSETQ. The CDR3 contains 15 residues. The CDR3 DNA is TGCGCCAGCAGCTTGACGGGGGACTATAATTCACCCCTCCACTTT. This gives the protein CASSLTGDYNSPLHF.

This rearrangement joins TRBV30 to TRBJ1-1; no firm D call. The CDR3 spans 12 residues. Trimming stripped 3 bases from V and 3 bases from J, with 8 bases between. The germline gives CDR1 GTSNPN, CDR2 SVGIG (reference sequence). CDR3 amino acids: CAWRRLDTEAFF. Here the CDR3 DNA reads TGTGCCTGGAGGCGGCTGGACACTGAAGCTTTCTTT.

This clone was seen a handful of times. This chain uses TRBV19 with TRBJ2-1; possible D gene TRBD2, 6 bases. The CDR3 runs to 14 residues. V was trimmed by 7 bases and J by 0 bases, leaving 10 bases between them. Germline V CDR1 and CDR2: LNHDA, SQIVND (reference sequence). The CDR3 DNA follows: TGTGCCAGTACTGGGGGGAGCTCCTACAATGAGCAGTTCTTC. Translation gives CASTGGSSYNEQFF.

In nucleotides, the CDR3 is TGTGCCACCAGCAGAGAACTCTATTCGGGATACGAGCAGTACTTC. It yields the protein CATSRELYSGYEQYF. The chain couples TRBV15 to TRBJ2-7, with TRBD2 as a possible D gene (5 bases). The V gene's germline CDR1 is LNHNV and CDR2 YYDKDF (reference sequence). V was trimmed by 0 bases and J by 4 bases, leaving 13 bases between them. The CDR3 length is 15 residues. Together with reference TRBV15 and TRBJ2-7, the CDR3 gives the full variable domain: DAMVIQNPRYQVTQFGKPVTLSCSQTLNHNVMYWYQQKSSQAPKLLFHYYDKDFNNEADTPDNFQSRRPNTSFCFLDIRSPGLGDTAMYLCATSRELYSGYEQYFGPGTRLTVT.

This rearrangement joins TRBV5-1 to TRBJ2-7; D is ambiguous. Germline V lookup: CDR1 SGHRS, CDR2 YFSETQ. The CDR3 spans 12 residues. The V end was cut by 5 bases, the J end by 4 bases, with 10 bases between. CDR3 sequence: CASSLFEYEQYF. For the CDR3, the DNA is TGCGCCAGCAGTTTATTCGAGTACGAGCAGTACTTC.

The chain carries TRBV9 and TRBJ1-1; 7 bases are a match to TRBD1. Germline V gene data show CDR1 as SGDLS and CDR2 as YYNGEE. The V and J ends lost 4 bases and 2 bases, in that order; junction bases with no gene match: 14. The CDR3 length is 17 residues. The CDR3: CASSPLPLGTANTEAFF. In DNA, the CDR3 is TGTGCCAGCAGCCCTCTCCCGCTTGGGACAGCCAACACTGAAGCTTTCTTT.

This chain connects TRBV30 to TRBJ2-1; the match to TRBD2 covers 8 bases. This CDR3 spans 12 amino acids. V lost 1 base and J lost 9; bases outside the gene matches: 2. Germline V CDR1 and CDR2: GTSNPN, SVGIG (reference sequence). This chain's CDR3 is CAWSGGLGEQFF. In DNA form, the CDR3 reads TGTGCCTGGAGTGGGGGACTAGGTGAGCAGTTCTTC.

The genes are TRBV7-2 and TRBJ2-1; 8 bases fit TRBD1. The CDR3 is made up of 13 amino acids. Germline CDR1 is SGHTA and CDR2 is FQGNSA. Unmatched junction bases numbered 3, after V lost 4 bases and J lost 7 bases. In DNA form, the CDR3 reads TGTGCCAGCAGCTGGGACAGGACAAATGAGCAGTTCTTC. It codes for CASSWDRTNEQFF.

The chain uses TRBV7-2 and TRBJ1-5; 7 nucleotides match TRBD1. The CDR3 spans 14 residues. Germline CDR1 reads SGHTA; CDR2 reads FQGNSA. Unmatched junction bases numbered 1, after V lost 0 bases and J lost 5 bases. This CDR3 reads CASSLAGGYQPQHF. In nucleotides, the CDR3 is TGTGCCAGCAGCTTAGCAGGGGGCTATCAGCCCCAGCATTTT.

V gene TRBV19 combines with J gene TRBJ2-6; TRBD1 matches at 7 bases. The junction had 10 bases not matched to a gene; V was cut back by 1 base and J by 1 base. From germline, CDR1 is LNHDA and CDR2 SQIVND (reference sequence). The CDR3 runs to 19 residues. CDR3 sequence: CASSIVRMGRGSGANVLTF. The CDR3 DNA reads TGTGCCAGTAGTATAGTAAGAATGGGCAGGGGGTCTGGGGCCAACGTCCTGACTTTC.

The genes are TRBV18 and TRBJ2-5, with D perhaps matching TRBD1 (6 bases). Trimming removed 3 bases from V and 3 bases from J, with 8 bases in between. CDR1 KGHSH and CDR2 LQKENI come from the germline V gene. This CDR3 is 13 amino acids long. CDR3 region: CASSPDRKETQYF. CDR3 DNA sequence: TGTGCCAGCTCACCGGACAGAAAAGAGACCCAGTACTTC.